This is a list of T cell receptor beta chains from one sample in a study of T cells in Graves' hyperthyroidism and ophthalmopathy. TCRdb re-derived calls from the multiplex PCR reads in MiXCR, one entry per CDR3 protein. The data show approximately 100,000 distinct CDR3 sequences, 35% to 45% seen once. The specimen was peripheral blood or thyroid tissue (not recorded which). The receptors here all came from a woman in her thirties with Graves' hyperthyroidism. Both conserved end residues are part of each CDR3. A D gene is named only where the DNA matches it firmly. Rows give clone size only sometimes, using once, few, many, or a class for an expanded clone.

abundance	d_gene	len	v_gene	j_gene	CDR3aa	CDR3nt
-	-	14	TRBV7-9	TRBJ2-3	CASSLMGGTGTQYF	TGTGCCAGCAGCTTGATGGGGGGCACAGGTACGCAGTATTTT
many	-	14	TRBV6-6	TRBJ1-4	CASTLGLYNEKLFF	TGTGCCAGCACCCTCGGGTTATATAATGAAAAACTGTTTTTT
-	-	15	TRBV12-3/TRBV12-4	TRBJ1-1	CASSLGDRRSTEAFF	TGTGCCAGCAGTCTCGGAGACAGAAGGAGCACTGAAGCTTTCTTT
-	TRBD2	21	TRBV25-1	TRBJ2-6	CASSECLHSGTSGSGANVLTF	TGTGCCAGCAGTGAATGCCTGCACTCCGGGACTAGCGGATCTGGGGCCAACGTCCTGACTTTC
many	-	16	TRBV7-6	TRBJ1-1	CASSPKGDWVNTEAFF	TGTGCCAGCAGCCCAAAGGGGGACTGGGTGAACACTGAAGCTTTCTTT
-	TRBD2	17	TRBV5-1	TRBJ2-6	CASSFLGRDSGANVLTF	TGCGCCAGCAGCTTTCTGGGGAGGGACTCTGGGGCCAACGTCCTGACTTTC
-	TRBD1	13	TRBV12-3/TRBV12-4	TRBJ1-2	CASSLGTGYGYTF	TGTGCCAGCAGTTTGGGGACAGGGTATGGCTACACCTTC
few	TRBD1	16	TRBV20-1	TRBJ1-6	CSASPGQGWIGSPLHF	TGCAGTGCTAGCCCCGGACAGGGGTGGATAGGATCACCCCTCCACTTT
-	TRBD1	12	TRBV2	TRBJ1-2	CATRTGAYGYTF	TGTGCCACCCGGACAGGGGCCTATGGCTACACCTTC
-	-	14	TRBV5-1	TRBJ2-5	CASSLARGDGTQYF	TGCGCCAGCAGCTTGGCCAGGGGGGACGGGACCCAGTACTTC
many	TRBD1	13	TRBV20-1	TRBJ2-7	CSARSGGSYEQYF	TGCAGTGCTAGGTCAGGGGGATCTTACGAGCAGTACTTC
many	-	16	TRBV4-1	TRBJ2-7	CASSHETGFSSYEQYF	TGCGCCAGCAGCCACGAAACAGGGTTTAGCTCCTACGAGCAGTACTTC
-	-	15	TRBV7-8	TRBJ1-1	CAGSPAASLVTEAFF	TGTGCCGGCAGCCCCGCAGCCAGCCTGGTCACTGAAGCTTTCTTT
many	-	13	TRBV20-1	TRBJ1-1	CSAIGLGSTEAFF	TGCAGTGCTATTGGTCTGGGGAGCACTGAAGCTTTCTTT
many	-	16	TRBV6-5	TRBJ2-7	CASSYFWAGESYEQYF	TGTGCCAGCAGTTACTTCTGGGCAGGGGAATCCTACGAGCAGTACTTC
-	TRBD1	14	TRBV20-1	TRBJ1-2	CSALLRGVDYGYTF	TGCAGTGCCTTACTCAGGGGGGTGGACTATGGCTACACCTTC
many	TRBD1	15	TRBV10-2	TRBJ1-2	CASSQKTGALYGYTF	TGCGCCAGCAGCCAAAAAACAGGGGCGTTATATGGCTACACCTTC
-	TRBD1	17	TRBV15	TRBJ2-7	CATSRDGRDRGSYEQYF	TGTGCCACCAGCAGAGATGGCCGGGACAGGGGGAGCTACGAGCAGTACTTC
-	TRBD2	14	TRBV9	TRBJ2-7	CASSWASGSHEQYF	TGTGCCAGCTCGTGGGCTAGCGGGAGCCACGAGCAGTACTTC
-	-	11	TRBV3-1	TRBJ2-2	CAGSQTGELFF	TGTGCCGGCAGCCAAACCGGGGAGCTGTTTTTT
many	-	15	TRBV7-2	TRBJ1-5	CASSLWGRINQPQHF	TGTGCCAGCAGCCTATGGGGACGGATCAATCAGCCCCAGCATTTT
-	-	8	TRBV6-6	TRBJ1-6	CASSYSPF	TGTGCCAGCAGTTACTCCCCTTTT
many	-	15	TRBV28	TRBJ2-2	CASSLVATTDGELFF	TGTGCCAGCAGTTTAGTTGCCACGACCGACGGGGAGCTGTTTTTT
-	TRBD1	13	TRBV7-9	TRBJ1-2	CASSEQGAFGYTF	TGTGCCAGCAGTGAACAGGGGGCTTTTGGCTACACCTTC
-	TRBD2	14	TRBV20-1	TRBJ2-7	CSARGRTSFYEQHF	TGCAGTGCTAGGGGCCGGACTAGCTTTTACGAGCAGCACTTC
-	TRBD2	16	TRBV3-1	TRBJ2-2	CASNHYGGSISGELFF	TGTGCCAGCAACCACTACGGCGGGAGCATATCCGGGGAGCTGTTTTTT
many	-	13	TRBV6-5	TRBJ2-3	CASSSHRTDTQYF	TGTGCCAGCAGTTCCCACCGCACAGATACGCAGTATTTT
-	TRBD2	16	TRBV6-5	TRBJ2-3	CASTDGAGGMTDTQYF	TGTGCCAGCACCGACGGGGCGGGAGGTATGACAGATACGCAGTATTTT
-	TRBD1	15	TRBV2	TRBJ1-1	CASSPSQGGGTEAFF	TGTGCTAGCAGTCCCTCTCAGGGGGGAGGAACTGAAGCTTTCTTT
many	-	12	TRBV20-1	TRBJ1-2	CSAPQNTYGYTF	TGCAGTGCTCCTCAGAATACTTATGGCTACACCTTC
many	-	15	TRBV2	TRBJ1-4	CASSEVRRDTLKLFF	TGTGCCAGCAGTGAAGTCCGGCGGGACACCCTAAAACTGTTTTTT
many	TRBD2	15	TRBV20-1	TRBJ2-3	CSAQTAGPLTDTQYF	TGCAGTGCTCAGACAGCGGGACCACTCACAGATACGCAGTATTTT
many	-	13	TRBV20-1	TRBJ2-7	CSAKRTVSYEQYF	TGCAGTGCTAAACGGACAGTCTCCTACGAGCAGTACTTC
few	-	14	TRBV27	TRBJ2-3	CASSDQGFPDTQYF	TGTGCCAGCTCAGACCAGGGTTTCCCAGATACGCAGTATTTT